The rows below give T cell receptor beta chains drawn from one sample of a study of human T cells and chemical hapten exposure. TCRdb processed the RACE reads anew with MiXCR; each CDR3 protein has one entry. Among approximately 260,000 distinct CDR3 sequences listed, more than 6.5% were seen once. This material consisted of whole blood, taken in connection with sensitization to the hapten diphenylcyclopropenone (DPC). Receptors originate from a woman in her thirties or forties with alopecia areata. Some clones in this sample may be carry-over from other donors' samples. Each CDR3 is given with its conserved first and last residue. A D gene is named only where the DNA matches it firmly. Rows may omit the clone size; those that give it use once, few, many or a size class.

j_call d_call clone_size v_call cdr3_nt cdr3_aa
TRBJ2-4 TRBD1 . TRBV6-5 TGTGCCAGCAGTTACGACAGGGCCCAAAACATTCAGTACTTC CASSYDRAQNIQYF
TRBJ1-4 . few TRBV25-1 TGTGCCAGCAGTGAAAGGGGACGGGCTGATGAAAAACTGTTTTTT CASSERGRADEKLFF
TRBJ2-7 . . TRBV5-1 TGCGCCAGCAGCCCGGGGTCGACCGACGAGCAGTACTTC CASSPGSTDEQYF
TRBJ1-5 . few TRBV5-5 TGTGCCCCGAAGACCGAGGGTTGGAGCAATCAGCCCCAGCATTTT CAPKTEGWSNQPQHF
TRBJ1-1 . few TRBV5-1 TGCGCCAGCAGCTTGGCTGAGACAGGCCTGGGCACTGAAGCTTTCTTT CASSLAETGLGTEAFF
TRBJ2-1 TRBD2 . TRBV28 TGTGCCAGCAGTTCCGGGCGAGGCGGGACTAGCTCCTACAATGAGCAGTTCTTC CASSSGRGGTSSYNEQFF
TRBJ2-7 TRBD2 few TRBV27 TGTGCCAGCAGTTCAACGACTAGCGGATCCTACGAGCAGTACTTC CASSSTTSGSYEQYF
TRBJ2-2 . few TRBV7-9 TGTGCCAGCGGGTCCAACAAGAACACCGGGGAGCTGTTTTTT CASGSNKNTGELFF
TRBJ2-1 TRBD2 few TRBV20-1 TGCAGTGCTAGGAGGCGGGGAGGGTCCTACAATGAGCAGTTCTTC CSARRRGGSYNEQFF
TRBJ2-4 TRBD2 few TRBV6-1 TGTGCCAGCACCCCCAGCGGGGTTCTAGCCAAAAACATTCAGTACTTC CASTPSGVLAKNIQYF
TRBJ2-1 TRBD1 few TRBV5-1 TGCGCCAGCACTTCAGGGGGACCGAGCTCCTACAATGAGCAGTTCTTC CASTSGGPSSYNEQFF
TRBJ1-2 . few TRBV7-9 TGTGCCAGCAGCTTAGCCAGAAACCCCGGCTACACCTTC CASSLARNPGYTF
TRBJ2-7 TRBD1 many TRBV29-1 TGCAGCGCCAAAAGACAGGGGTCGTACGAGCAGTACTTC CSAKRQGSYEQYF
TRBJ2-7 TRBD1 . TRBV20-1 TGCAGTGCTTCGGGGGACAGGGGCTACGAGCAGTACTTC CSASGDRGYEQYF
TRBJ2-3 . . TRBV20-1 TGCAGTGCTAAGACTAGTGGAGGGGCAGATACGCAGTATTTT CSAKTSGGADTQYF
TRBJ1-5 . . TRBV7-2 TGTGCCAGCAGCTTAGACAGTCGCCCTGGGGCCCAGCATTTT CASSLDSRPGAQHF
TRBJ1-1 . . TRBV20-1 TGCAGTGCAAGACAGCCCATGAACACTGAAGCTTTCTTT CSARQPMNTEAFF
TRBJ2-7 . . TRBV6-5 TGTGCCAGCAGTTACTCCCCACTACAGGGCTACGAGCAGTACTTC CASSYSPLQGYEQYF
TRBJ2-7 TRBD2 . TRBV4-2 TGTGCCAGCAGCCCGACGCGGGATCTAGCGGGAGGGGAGGGCTACGAGCAGTACTTC CASSPTRDLAGGEGYEQYF
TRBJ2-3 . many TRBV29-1 TGCAGCGTTGAACCTTCAGGGGTGGGCGCAGATACGCAGTATTTT CSVEPSGVGADTQYF
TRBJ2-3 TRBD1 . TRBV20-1 TGCAGTGCTGGGGGACAGCTAACAGATACGCAGTATTTT CSAGGQLTDTQYF
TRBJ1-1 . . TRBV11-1 TGTGCCAGCAGCCCCCAGGCCGCTCTGGAAGCTTTCTTT CASSPQAALEAFF
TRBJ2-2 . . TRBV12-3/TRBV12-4 TGTGCCAGCAGTTTAGCCGCACTAAACAACGGGGAGCTGTTTTTT CASSLAALNNGELFF
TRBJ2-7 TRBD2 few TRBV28 TGTGCCAGCAGTGAAACTAGCGTTTCCTCCTACGAGCAGTACTTC CASSETSVSSYEQYF
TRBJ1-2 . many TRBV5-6 TGTGCCAGCATCACATCACCGACAGATTGGGCCGAAGATGGCTACACCTTC CASITSPTDWAEDGYTF
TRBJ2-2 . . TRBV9 TGTGCCAGCAGCGTAGCAGTGTCGAACACCGGGGAGCTGTTTTTT CASSVAVSNTGELFF
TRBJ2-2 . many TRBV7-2 TGTGCCAGCAGACCCCGGCTAGCTCGTACCGGGGAGCTGTTTTTT CASRPRLARTGELFF
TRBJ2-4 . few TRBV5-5 TGTGCCAGCAGACTGGACTTAGTGGACATTCAGTACTTC CASRLDLVDIQYF
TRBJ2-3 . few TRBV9 TGTGCCAGCAGCGTAGCAGGGATAGCCGATAGGACAGATACGCAGTATTTT CASSVAGIADRTDTQYF
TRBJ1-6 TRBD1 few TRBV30 TGTGCCTGGAGAGGGGACAGGGGTAATTCACCCCTCCACTTT CAWRGDRGNSPLHF
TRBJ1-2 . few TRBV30 TGTGCCTGGAGTGTAATGTCTGGCTACACCTTC CAWSVMSGYTF
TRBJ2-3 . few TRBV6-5 TGTGCCAGCAGTTACTCGCCTAGCGGCACAGATACGCAGTATTTT CASSYSPSGTDTQYF
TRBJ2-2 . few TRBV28 TGTGCCAGCAGTTTATTTCCTAGCGTGGGAGTGGGCGCCGGGGAGCTGTTTTTT CASSLFPSVGVGAGELFF
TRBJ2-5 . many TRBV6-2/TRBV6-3 TGTGCCAGCAGTAGGCAACGCGGGACCTGGGAGACCCAGTACTTC CASSRQRGTWETQYF
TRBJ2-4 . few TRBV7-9 TGTGCCAGCAGCCTAGATGATTTGGTTCAGTACTTC CASSLDDLVQYF
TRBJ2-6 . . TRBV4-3 TGCGCCAGCAGCCATGATAAGACCTCTGGGGCCAACGTCCTGACTTTC CASSHDKTSGANVLTF
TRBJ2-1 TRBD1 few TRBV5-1 TGCGCCAGCAGCTCTTCAAACAGGGGTAATGAGCAGTTCTTC CASSSSNRGNEQFF
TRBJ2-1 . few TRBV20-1 TGCAGTGCTAGCCCCCGACCAGCGGCCCCGCACAATGAGCAGTTCTTC CSASPRPAAPHNEQFF